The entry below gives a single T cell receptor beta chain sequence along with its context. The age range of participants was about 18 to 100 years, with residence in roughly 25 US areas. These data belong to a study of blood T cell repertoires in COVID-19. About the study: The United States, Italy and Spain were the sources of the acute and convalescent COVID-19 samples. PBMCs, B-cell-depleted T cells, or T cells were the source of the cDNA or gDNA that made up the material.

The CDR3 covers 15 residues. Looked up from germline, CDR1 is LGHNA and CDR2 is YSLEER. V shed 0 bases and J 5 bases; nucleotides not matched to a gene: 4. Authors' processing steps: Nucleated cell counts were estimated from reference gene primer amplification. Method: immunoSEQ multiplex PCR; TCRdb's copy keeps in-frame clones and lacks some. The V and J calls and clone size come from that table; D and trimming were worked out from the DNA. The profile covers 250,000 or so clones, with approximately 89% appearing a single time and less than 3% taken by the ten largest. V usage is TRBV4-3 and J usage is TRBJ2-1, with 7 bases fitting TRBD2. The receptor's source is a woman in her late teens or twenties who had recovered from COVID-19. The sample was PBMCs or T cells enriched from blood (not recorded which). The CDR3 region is CASSQDELAHNEQFF. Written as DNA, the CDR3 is TGCGCCAGCAGCCAAGATGAACTAGCGCACAATGAGCAGTTCTTC.